This T cell receptor beta chain was found in a study of T cells in tumors after PD-1 blockade. Across the study: Patients received pembrolizumab 200 mg every 3 weeks or cemiplimab 350 mg every 2 weeks. Whole-study findings and limits: Blood contained about 44% of the tumor's TCR clonotypes.

With regard to this clone: No antigen is known for it.

Some clones are missing from TCRdb's copy, which holds only in-frame ones; the method was immunoSEQ multiplex PCR. The sample lists around 49,000 clones, roughly 80% seen once, with just over 4% in the top ten. The sequence was collected from a human donor with basal cell carcinoma. Sequenced material: PBMCs, taken before anti-PD-1 treatment.

This CDR3 is CASSYSPVWPHSEQFF. The CDR3 region has the DNA TGTGCCAGCAGTTACTCACCCGTCTGGCCACACTCTGAGCAGTTCTTC. J is TRBJ2-1 and V is TRBV6-5; D is unresolved. Germline CDR1 and CDR2: MNHEY and SVGAGI. CDR3 length: 16 residues. V gave up 0 bases and J gave up 9 bases, with 18 bases separating them.